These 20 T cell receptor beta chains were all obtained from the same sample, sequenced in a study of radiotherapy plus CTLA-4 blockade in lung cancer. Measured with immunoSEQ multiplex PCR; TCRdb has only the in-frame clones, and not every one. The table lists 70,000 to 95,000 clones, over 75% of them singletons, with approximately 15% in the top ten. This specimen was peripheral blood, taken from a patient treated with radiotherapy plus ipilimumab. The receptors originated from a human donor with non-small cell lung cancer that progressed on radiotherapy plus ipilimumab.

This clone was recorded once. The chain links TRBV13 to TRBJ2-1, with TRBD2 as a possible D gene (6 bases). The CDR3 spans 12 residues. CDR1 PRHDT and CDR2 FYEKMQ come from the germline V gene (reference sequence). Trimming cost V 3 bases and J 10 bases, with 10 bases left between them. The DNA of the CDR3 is TGTGCCAGCAGCTTGGAGGGTGGGGAGCAGTTCTTC. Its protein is CASSLEGGEQFF.

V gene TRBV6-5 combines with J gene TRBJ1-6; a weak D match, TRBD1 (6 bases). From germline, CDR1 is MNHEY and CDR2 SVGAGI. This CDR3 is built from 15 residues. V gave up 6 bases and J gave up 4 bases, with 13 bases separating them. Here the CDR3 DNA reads TGTGCCAGCAGACCCCCGACAGGTTATAATTCACCCCTCCACTTT. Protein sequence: CASRPPTGYNSPLHF.

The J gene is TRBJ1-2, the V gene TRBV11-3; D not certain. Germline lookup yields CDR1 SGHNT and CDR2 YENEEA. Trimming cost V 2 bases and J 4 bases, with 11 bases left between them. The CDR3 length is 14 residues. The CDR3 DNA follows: TGTGCCAGCAGCTTATGGTCATGGGCCTATGGCTACACCTTC. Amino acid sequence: CASSLWSWAYGYTF.

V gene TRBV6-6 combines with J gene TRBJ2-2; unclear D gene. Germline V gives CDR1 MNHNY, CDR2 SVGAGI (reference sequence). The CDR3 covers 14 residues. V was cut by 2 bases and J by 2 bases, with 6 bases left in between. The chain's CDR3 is CASSYDTNTGELFF. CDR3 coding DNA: TGTGCCAGCAGTTACGACACCAACACCGGGGAGCTGTTTTTT.

CDR3 sequence reads: CASSAGALETQYF. CDR3 nucleotides: TGTGCCAGCTCCGCAGGGGCTTTGGAGACCCAGTACTTC. This rearrangement joins TRBV7-3 to TRBJ2-5; TRBD1 is a possible D gene (6 bases). CDR1 SGHTA and CDR2 FQGTGA come from the germline V gene. This CDR3 has 13 amino acids. V was clipped by 8 bases and J by 5 bases, with 15 bases between them.

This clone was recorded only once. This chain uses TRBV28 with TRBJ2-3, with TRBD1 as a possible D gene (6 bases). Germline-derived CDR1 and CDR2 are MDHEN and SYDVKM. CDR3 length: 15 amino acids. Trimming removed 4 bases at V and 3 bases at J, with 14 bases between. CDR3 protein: CASSSYRAGTDTQYF. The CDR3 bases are TGTGCCAGCAGTTCCTACAGGGCCGGGACAGATACGCAGTATTTT.

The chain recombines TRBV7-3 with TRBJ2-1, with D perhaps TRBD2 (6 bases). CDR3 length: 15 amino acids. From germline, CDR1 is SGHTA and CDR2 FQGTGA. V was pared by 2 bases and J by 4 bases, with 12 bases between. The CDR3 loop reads CASSLGSGVYNEQFF. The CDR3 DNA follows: TGTGCCAGCAGCTTAGGTAGCGGAGTTTACAATGAGCAGTTCTTC.

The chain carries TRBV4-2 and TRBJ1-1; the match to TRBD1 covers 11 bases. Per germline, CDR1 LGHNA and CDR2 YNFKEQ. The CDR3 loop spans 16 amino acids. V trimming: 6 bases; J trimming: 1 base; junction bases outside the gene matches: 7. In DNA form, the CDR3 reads TGTGCCAGCAGGGACAGGGGGCGGCCCCAGAACACTGAAGCTTTCTTT. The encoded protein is CASRDRGRPQNTEAFF.

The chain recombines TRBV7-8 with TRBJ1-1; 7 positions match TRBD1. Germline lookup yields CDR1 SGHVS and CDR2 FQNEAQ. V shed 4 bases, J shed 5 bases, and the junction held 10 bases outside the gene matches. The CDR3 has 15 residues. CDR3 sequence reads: CASSSTLPGGTEAFF. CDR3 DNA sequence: TGTGCCAGCAGCTCGACCCTTCCAGGGGGTACTGAAGCTTTCTTT.

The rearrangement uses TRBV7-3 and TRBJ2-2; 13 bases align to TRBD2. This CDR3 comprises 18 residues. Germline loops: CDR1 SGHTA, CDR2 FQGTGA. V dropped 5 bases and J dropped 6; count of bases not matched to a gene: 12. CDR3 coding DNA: TGTGCCAGCAGCCCCAGGGCCACTAGCGGGGGGGCCCCCGGGGAGCTGTTTTTT. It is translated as CASSPRATSGGAPGELFF.

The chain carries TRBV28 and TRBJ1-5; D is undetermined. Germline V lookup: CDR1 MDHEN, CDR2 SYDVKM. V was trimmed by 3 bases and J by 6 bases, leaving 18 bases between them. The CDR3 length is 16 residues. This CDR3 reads CASSFRLVPPIQPQHF. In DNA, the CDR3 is TGTGCCAGCAGTTTTCGACTGGTTCCACCCATTCAGCCCCAGCATTTT.

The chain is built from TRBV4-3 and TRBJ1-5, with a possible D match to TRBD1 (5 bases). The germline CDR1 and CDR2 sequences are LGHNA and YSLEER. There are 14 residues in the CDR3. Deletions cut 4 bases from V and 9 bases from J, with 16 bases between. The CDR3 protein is CASSPDSVFGPQHF. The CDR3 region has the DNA TGCGCCAGCAGCCCCGACAGTGTGTTCGGGCCCCAGCATTTT.

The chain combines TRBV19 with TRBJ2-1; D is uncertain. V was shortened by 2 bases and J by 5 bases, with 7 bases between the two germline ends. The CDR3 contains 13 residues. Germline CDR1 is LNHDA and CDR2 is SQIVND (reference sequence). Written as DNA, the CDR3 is TGTGCCAGTAGTATACTGGAAGACAATGAGCAGTTCTTC. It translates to CASSILEDNEQFF.

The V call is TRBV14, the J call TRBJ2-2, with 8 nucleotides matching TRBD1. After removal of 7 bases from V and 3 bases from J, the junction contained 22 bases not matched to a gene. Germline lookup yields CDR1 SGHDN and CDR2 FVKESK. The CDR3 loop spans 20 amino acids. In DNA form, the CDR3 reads TGTGCCAGCATCCCCCGCAGGGGGCCGACCATTTGGGGGGACACCGGGGAGCTGTTTTTT. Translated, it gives CASIPRRGPTIWGDTGELFF.

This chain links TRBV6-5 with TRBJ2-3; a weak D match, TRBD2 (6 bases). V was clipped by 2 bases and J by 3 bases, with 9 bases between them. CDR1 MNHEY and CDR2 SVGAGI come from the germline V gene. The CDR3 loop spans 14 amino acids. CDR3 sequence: CASSYGGFTDTQYF. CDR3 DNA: TGTGCCAGCAGTTACGGAGGGTTTACAGATACGCAGTATTTT.

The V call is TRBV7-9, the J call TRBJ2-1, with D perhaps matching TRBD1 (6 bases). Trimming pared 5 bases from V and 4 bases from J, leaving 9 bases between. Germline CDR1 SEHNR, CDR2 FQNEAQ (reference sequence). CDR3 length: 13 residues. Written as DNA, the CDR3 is TGTGCCAGCAGCCGGACAGATTACAATGAGCAGTTCTTC. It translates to CASSRTDYNEQFF.

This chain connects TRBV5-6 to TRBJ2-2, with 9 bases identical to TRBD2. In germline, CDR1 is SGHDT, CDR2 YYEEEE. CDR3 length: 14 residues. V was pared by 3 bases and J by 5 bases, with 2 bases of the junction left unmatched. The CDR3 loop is CASSSSGGTGELFF. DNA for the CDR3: TGTGCCAGCAGCTCGAGCGGGGGGACCGGGGAGCTGTTTTTT.

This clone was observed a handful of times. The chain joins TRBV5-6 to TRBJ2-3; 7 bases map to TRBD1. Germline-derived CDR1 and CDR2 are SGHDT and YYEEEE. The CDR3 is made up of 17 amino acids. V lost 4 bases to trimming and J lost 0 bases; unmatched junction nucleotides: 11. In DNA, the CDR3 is TGTGCCAGCAGCCCACCCGGGACAGATTCTAGCACAGATACGCAGTATTTT. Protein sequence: CASSPPGTDSSTDTQYF.

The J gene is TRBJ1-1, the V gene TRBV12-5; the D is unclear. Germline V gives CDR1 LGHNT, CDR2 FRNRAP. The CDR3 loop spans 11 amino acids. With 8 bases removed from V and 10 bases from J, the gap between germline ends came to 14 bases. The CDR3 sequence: CASRTDTVAFF. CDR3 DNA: TGTGCTAGTAGGACTGACACAGTAGCTTTCTTT.

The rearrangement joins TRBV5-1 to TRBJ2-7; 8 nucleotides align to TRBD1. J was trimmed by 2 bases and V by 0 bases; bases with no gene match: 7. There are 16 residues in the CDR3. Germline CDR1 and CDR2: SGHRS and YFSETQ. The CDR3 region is CASSLGGTGSPYEQYF. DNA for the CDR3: TGCGCCAGCAGCTTGGGGGGGACAGGAAGCCCCTACGAGCAGTACTTC.